This T cell receptor (beta chain) was profiled in a study of monozygotic twins with inflammatory bowel disease. Following a re-call of the 5' RACE reads, TCRdb has one entry per CDR3 protein and lacks DNA. The sample holds just over 300,000 distinct CDR3 sequences. Worth noting for this clonotype: What it binds is unknown.

General study results and limits: Diversity of TCRbeta measured by inverse Simpson was lower in IBD patients than in healthy co-twins.

This receptor was taken from a human donor with ulcerative colitis or Crohn's disease, or a healthy co-twin of an affected twin (not recorded which). Material for sequencing was blood.

CDR3 region: CSARSTDGRGYEQYF. The genes are TRBV20-1 and TRBJ2-7; the TRBD1 assignment by TCRdb is unverifiable without DNA. This CDR3 spans 15 amino acids. CDR1 is DFQATT, CDR2 SNEGSKA, per germline (reference sequence).